Shown below are 6 T cell receptor beta chains from a single sample sequenced in a study of T cells in women clearing cervical HPV infection. The assay was immunoSEQ multiplex PCR, and TCRdb's table has in-frame clones only and misses some. The data include roughly 20,000 clones; the top ten clones carry around 3%. The material sequenced was blood buffy coat. All receptors come from a woman between 18 and 70 years old with a cervical HPV16 infection that either progressed to CIN3+ or cleared (not recorded which).

As concerns this clone: The read finishes 3 residues shy of the CDR3 end, and the germline J gene is used to complete it. The chain recombines TRBV10-2 with TRBJ1-5, with D hard to call. With 2 bases removed from V and 6 bases from J, the gap between germline ends came to 8 bases. Germline loops: CDR1 WSHSY, CDR2 SAAADI. The CDR3 contains 13 residues. Partial CDR3 DNA: TGCGCCAGCAGTGAGAATGTCGGTCAGCCC. Its protein is CASSENVGQP. The whole CDR3 sequence is CASSENVGQPQHF.

A note on this clone: The read terminates 3 residues before the CDR3 end, so the remaining end is supplied by the germline J gene. This chain connects TRBV6-1 to TRBJ2-7; perhaps TRBD2 as D (6 bases). The germline V gene encodes CDR1 MNHNS and CDR2 SASEGT. V lost 3 bases, J lost 2 bases, and 11 bases lay in between. The CDR3 extends over 14 amino acids. CDR3 bases read: TGTGCCAGCAGTGAGAGGACTATAACCTACGAG. It is translated as CASSERTITYE. The entire CDR3 reads CASSERTITYEQYF.

About this clone itself: Sequencing ends 3 residues short of the CDR3 end; the germline J gene provides the rest. The V and J genes are TRBV19 and TRBJ2-2; D might be TRBD1 (7 bases). Germline V gives CDR1 LNHDA, CDR2 SQIVND (reference sequence). Trimming pared 6 bases from V and 7 bases from J, leaving 15 bases between. CDR3 size: 14 residues. The CDR3 protein is CASSIRGAGGELFF. CDR3 DNA (partial): TGTGCCAGTAGCATCAGGGGGGCCGGCGGGGAG.

Of note for this clone: The read falls 3 residues short of the CDR3 end, and the missing part is taken from the germline J gene. The chain has TRBV10-3 and TRBJ2-1, with TRBD2 identical over 8 bases. Germline CDR1 is ENHRY and CDR2 is SYGVKD. The CDR3 totals 13 residues. Germline trimming cut 6 bases from V and 4 bases from J; bases unmatched to any gene: 2. The CDR3: CAISGGGYNEQFF. The sequenced part of the CDR3 DNA is TGTGCCATCAGCGGGGGGGGTTACAATGAG.

Concerning this clone itself: The DNA ends 3 residues before the CDR3 does, and the rest of the CDR3 is filled in from the germline J gene. V and J are TRBV20-1 and TRBJ2-1, with 7 bases aligning to TRBD1. Per germline, CDR1 DFQATT and CDR2 SNEGSKA (reference sequence). The CDR3 extends over 13 amino acids. Trimming cost V 6 bases and J 4 bases; bases outside gene matches: 6. The CDR3 bases that were read are TGCAGTGCCTTCGACAGGGCTTACAATGAG. It yields the protein CSAFDRAYNE. The full CDR3 is CSAFDRAYNEQFF.

Concerning this clone itself: The missing CDR3 end, 3 residues past where the read stops, is filled in from the germline J gene. The chain carries TRBV7-2 and TRBJ2-2, with 8 bases fitting TRBD1. V was pared by 2 bases and J by 6 bases, with 5 bases of the junction left unmatched. The CDR3 contains 15 residues. In germline, CDR1 is SGHTA, CDR2 FQGNSA. CDR3 region: CASSLLTGAAGELFF. Incomplete CDR3 DNA: TGTGCCAGCAGCTTATTGACAGGGGCAGCCGGGGAG. The full variable domain, completed using reference TRBV7-2 and TRBJ2-2, is GAGVSQSPSNKVTEKGKDVELRCDPISGHTALYWYRQSLGQGLEFLIYFQGNSAPDKSGLPSDRFSAERTGGSVSTLTIQRTQQEDSAVYLCASSLLTGAAGELFFGEGSRLTVL.